The 17 T cell receptor beta chains listed next were all sequenced from one sample in a study of beta chain features in type 1 diabetes. Expressed TCRB transcripts were sequenced because the entire RNA isolate underwent reverse transcription. This table comes from immunoSEQ multiplex PCR, and its TCRdb copy is limited to in-frame clones, with some not included. The repertoire consists of about 320,000 clones, with roughly 15% occurring once and the leading ten covering about 6.7%. Sample: central memory CD4+ T cells from blood. The receptors stem from a man aged 25 to 40 in good health.

A few counts support this clone. J is TRBJ2-1 and V is TRBV6-5; no definite D call. V gave up 2 bases and J gave up 9 bases, with 8 bases separating them. Germline CDR1 reads MNHEY; CDR2 reads SVGAGI. This CDR3 contains 12 residues. Here the CDR3 reads CASSYSGGEQFF. As DNA, the CDR3 is TGTGCCAGCAGTTACAGTGGTGGTGAGCAGTTCTTC.

The sample holds a few counts of this clone. The chain combines TRBV7-2 with TRBJ1-2; 11 bases align to TRBD1. Trimming cost V 5 bases and J 4 bases; bases outside gene matches: 6. Germline CDR1 reads SGHTA; CDR2 reads FQGNSA. There are 15 residues in the CDR3. This CDR3 is CASSPLGTGGYGYTF. CDR3 nucleotide sequence: TGTGCCAGCAGCCCCCTCGGGACAGGGGGCTATGGCTACACCTTC.

In its sample, this clone was seen a few times. The genes are TRBV9 and TRBJ2-7; the D gene is possibly TRBD2 (6 bases). CDR1 SGDLS and CDR2 YYNGEE come from the germline V gene. Trimming took off 0 bases at V and 2 bases at J, with 15 bases between the two ends. The CDR3 is made up of 16 amino acids. DNA of the CDR3: TGTGCCAGCAGCGTAGGGCCCGGGGGAATCCCCTACGAGCAGTACTTC. This sequence encodes CASSVGPGGIPYEQYF.

The V call is TRBV13, the J call TRBJ1-2; tentatively, D is TRBD1 (6 bases). CDR3 length: 14 amino acids. V lost 0 bases to trimming and J lost 5 bases, with 10 bases between them. The germline gives CDR1 PRHDT, CDR2 FYEKMQ (reference sequence). CDR3 sequence reads: CASSLGRGTYGYTF. The CDR3 coding sequence is TGTGCCAGCAGCTTAGGCAGGGGAACTTATGGCTACACCTTC.

This clone was observed many times. The gene calls are TRBV14 and TRBJ2-3, with TRBD1 identical over 8 bases. Germline assignment: CDR1 SGHDN and CDR2 FVKESK. The length of the CDR3 is 16 residues. The trim removed 3 bases at V and 2 bases at J, leaving 7 bases unmatched. In nucleotides, the CDR3 is TGTGCCAGCAGCCACCGGACAGGGATTTCCACAGATACGCAGTATTTT. Translating it yields CASSHRTGISTDTQYF.

This clone has more than one count but fewer than ten. The rearrangement links TRBV7-2 to TRBJ2-3; 7 positions agree with TRBD2. The V gene end was trimmed by 1 base and the J gene end by 13 bases; junction bases not matched to a gene: 8. Looked up from germline, CDR1 is SGHTA and CDR2 is FQGNSA. CDR3 size: 13 residues. Here the CDR3 reads CASSLVVGGIEYF. The DNA of the CDR3 is TGTGCCAGCAGCTTAGTGGTGGGAGGGATCGAGTATTTT.

This clone was recorded a few times. The chain couples TRBV5-5 to TRBJ2-3; D gene uncertain. Trimming shortened V by 4 bases and J by 2 bases, and 14 bases separated the two germline ends. CDR3 length: 15 amino acids. Germline values: CDR1 SGHKS, CDR2 YYEKEE (reference sequence). The CDR3 region has the DNA TGTGCCAGCAGCCAAGGATCAGGATTCACAGATACGCAGTATTTT. It yields the protein CASSQGSGFTDTQYF.

This sequence joins TRBV4-1 and TRBJ2-1; 13 bases map to TRBD2. This CDR3 contains 18 residues. Germline-derived CDR1 and CDR2 are MGHRA and YSYEKL. Trimming took 0 bases from V and 8 from J; bases not matched to a gene: 10. Here the CDR3 DNA reads TGCGCCAGCAGCCAAGATCCTTCGAAGGGACTAGCGGGGTATGAGCAGTTCTTC. This gives the protein CASSQDPSKGLAGYEQFF.

In DNA, the CDR3 is TGTGCCAGCAGGTCCCATAACACTGAAGCTTTCTTT. This translates into CASRSHNTEAFF. The chain has TRBV14 and TRBJ1-1, with D unclear. CDR3 length: 12 residues. Trimming left V 6 bases short and J 2 bases short, with 7 bases between. Germline assignment: CDR1 SGHDN and CDR2 FVKESK.

Only a few counts were recorded for this clone. The same CDR3 is also encoded by other DNA sequences in this sample. The J gene is TRBJ1-1, the V gene TRBV28; 7 nucleotides line up with TRBD1. Germline CDR1 reads MDHEN; CDR2 reads SYDVKM. Trimming removed 4 bases from V and 0 bases from J; junction bases left unmatched: 2. The CDR3 is 14 residues long. Written as DNA, the CDR3 is TGTGCCAGCAGTTCGGGACAGCTGAACACTGAAGCTTTCTTT. Translating it yields CASSSGQLNTEAFF.

This clone came up a few times. This sequence joins TRBV4-2 and TRBJ2-6; D is undetermined. V was pared by 3 bases and J by 0 bases, with 9 bases between. Germline V gene lookup returns CDR1 LGHNA and CDR2 YNFKEQ. The CDR3 extends over 16 amino acids. Here the CDR3 reads CASSHRRLSGANVLTF. The CDR3 DNA reads TGTGCCAGCAGCCACAGACGCCTCTCTGGGGCCAACGTCCTGACTTTC.

This clone appeared a few times. The V and J genes are TRBV19 and TRBJ1-2; 7 nucleotides agree with TRBD1. CDR1 is LNHDA and CDR2 is SQIVND in the germline V gene (reference sequence). Trimming took 7 bases from V and 5 from J; bases not matched to a gene: 10. This CDR3 region has 14 residues. CDR3 nucleotides: TGTGCCAGTAAGGCCGGGACAGAAAAATATGGCTACACCTTC. Protein product: CASKAGTEKYGYTF.

A few counts support this clone. V gene TRBV6-6 combines with J gene TRBJ1-2, with D unclear. The CDR3 is 14 residues long. V was pared by 4 bases and J by 2 bases, with 11 bases between. The germline CDR1 and CDR2 sequences are MNHNY and SVGAGI (reference sequence). The CDR3 sequence: CASSSRLRNYGYTF. DNA for the CDR3: TGTGCCAGCAGTTCAAGACTGAGGAACTATGGCTACACCTTC.

V and J are TRBV7-8 and TRBJ1-5, with TRBD1 identical over 10 bases. The germline V gene encodes CDR1 SGHVS and CDR2 FQNEAQ. Unmatched junction bases numbered 3, after V lost 5 bases and J lost 5 bases. This CDR3 comprises 14 residues. The CDR3 coding sequence is TGTGCCAGCAGCGCCGGGACAGGGGATCAGCCCCAGCATTTT. The encoded protein is CASSAGTGDQPQHF.

V gene TRBV18 combines with J gene TRBJ1-4, with 7 bases that match TRBD1. Per germline, CDR1 KGHSH and CDR2 LQKENI. The CDR3 spans 20 residues. V gave up 0 bases and J gave up 7 bases; unmatched junction bases: 20. This chain's CDR3 is CASSPPEAGIGTRGIEKLFF. The CDR3 coding sequence is TGTGCCAGCTCACCACCGGAGGCAGGGATAGGCACCAGGGGGATTGAAAAACTGTTTTTT. The complete variable domain, with remaining parts taken from reference TRBV18 and TRBJ1-4, reads NAGVMQNPRHLVRRRGQEARLRCSPMKGHSHVYWYRQLPEEGLKFMVYLQKENIIDESGMPKERFSAEFPKEGPSILRIQQVVRGDSAAYFCASSPPEAGIGTRGIEKLFFGSGTQLSVL.

This clone was recorded many times. The gene calls are TRBV4-1 and TRBJ2-7; TRBD2 aligns across 9 bases. Trimming took 1 base from V and 3 from J; bases not matched to a gene: 4. The germline gives CDR1 MGHRA, CDR2 YSYEKL. The CDR3 length is 15 residues. The CDR3 region has the DNA TGCGCCAGCAGCCAAGGCGGGGGGGCGTTCTACGAGCAGTACTTC. It translates to CASSQGGGAFYEQYF.

In its sample, this clone was seen many times. The V gene is TRBV30, the J gene TRBJ2-2, with no clear D. V lost 5 bases and J lost 2, with 12 bases in between. CDR3 length: 14 amino acids. Germline V CDR1 and CDR2: GTSNPN, SVGIG (reference sequence). CDR3 DNA sequence: TGTGCCTGGCGGGCGGAGAGAAACACCGGGGAGCTGTTTTTT. It encodes CAWRAERNTGELFF.